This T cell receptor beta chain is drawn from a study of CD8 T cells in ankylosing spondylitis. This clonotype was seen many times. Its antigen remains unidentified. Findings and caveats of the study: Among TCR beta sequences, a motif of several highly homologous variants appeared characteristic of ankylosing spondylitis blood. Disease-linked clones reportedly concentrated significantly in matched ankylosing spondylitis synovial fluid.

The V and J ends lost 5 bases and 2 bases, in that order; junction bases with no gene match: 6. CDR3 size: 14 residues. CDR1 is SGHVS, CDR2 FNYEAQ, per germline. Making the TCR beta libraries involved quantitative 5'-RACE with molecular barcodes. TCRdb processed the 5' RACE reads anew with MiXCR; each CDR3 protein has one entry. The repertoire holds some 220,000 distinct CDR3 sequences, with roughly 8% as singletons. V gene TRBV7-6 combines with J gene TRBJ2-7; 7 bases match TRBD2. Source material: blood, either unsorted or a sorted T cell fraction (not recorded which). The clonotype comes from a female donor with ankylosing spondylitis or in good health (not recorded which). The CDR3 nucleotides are TGTGCCAGCAGCCCAAAGCGGGAAGCCTACGAGCAGTACTTC. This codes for CASSPKREAYEQYF. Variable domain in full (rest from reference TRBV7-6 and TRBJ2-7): GAGVSQSPRYKVTKRGQDVALRCDPISGHVSLYWYRQALGQGPEFLTYFNYEAQQDKSGLPNDRFSAERPEGSISTLTIQRTEQRDSAMYRCASSPKREAYEQYFGPGTRLTVT.